One and the same sample provided the 22 T cell receptor beta chains below, sequenced in a study of response to subunit inactivated influenza vaccine. TCRdb passed the RT-PCR reads through MiXCR, listing each CDR3 protein once. The data hold a few hundred thousand distinct CDR3 sequences, with about 15% observed a single time. Sequences were derived from PBMCs from blood, sampled roughly 13 days after vaccination. The source of these receptors is a man between 50 and 59 years old who received an inactivated influenza vaccine.

The rearrangement links TRBV19 to TRBJ2-2; maybe TRBD2 (6 bases). Germline CDR1 and CDR2: LNHDA and SQIVND (reference sequence). CDR3 length: 16 residues. Deletions cut 5 bases from V and 0 bases from J, with 13 bases between. The chain's CDR3 is CASSRGSGPNTGELFF. As DNA, the CDR3 is TGTGCCAGTAGTCGGGGTAGCGGCCCGAACACCGGGGAGCTGTTTTTT.

This sequence joins TRBV18 and TRBJ1-1, with D hard to call. Germline V gene sequence: CDR1 KGHSH, CDR2 LQKENI. The CDR3 is 14 amino acids. Trimming took 3 bases from V and 5 from J, leaving 13 bases between them. The CDR3 sequence: CASSPSGVGTEAFF. The CDR3 nucleotides are TGTGCCAGCTCACCCTCGGGCGTGGGGACTGAAGCTTTCTTT.

This clonotype came up a few times. This chain connects TRBV12-3 or TRBV12-4 to TRBJ1-5, with D tentatively TRBD1 (6 bases). The CDR3 runs 15 residues. V was clipped by 4 bases and J by 8 bases, with 18 bases between them. CDR3 amino acids: CASSSTPGEVKPQHF. The DNA of the CDR3 is TGTGCCAGCAGTTCCACCCCAGGGGAGGTTAAGCCCCAGCATTTT.

This chain connects TRBV11-1 to TRBJ2-2; tentatively, D is TRBD1 or TRBD2 (5 bases each). Trimming removed 8 bases from V and 0 bases from J, with 22 bases in between. The CDR3 is 18 residues long. The germline gives CDR1 SGHAT, CDR2 FQDESV (reference sequence). CDR3 loop: CASLRGEFGHPNTGELFF. Written as DNA, the CDR3 is TGTGCCAGCCTACGGGGAGAGTTCGGACACCCGAACACCGGGGAGCTGTTTTTT.

This chain links TRBV5-1 with TRBJ1-2; D possibly corresponds to TRBD1 (5 bases). Germline V gene sequence: CDR1 SGHRS, CDR2 YFSETQ. The CDR3 runs 14 residues. The V end lost 5 bases, the J end lost 4 bases, and 15 bases lay between the germline ends. CDR3 region: CASSAQGPTYGYTF. Written as DNA, the CDR3 is TGCGCCAGCAGTGCGCAGGGACCTACCTATGGCTACACCTTC.

This clonotype appeared a few times. This rearrangement joins TRBV10-3 to TRBJ2-7, with D perhaps matching TRBD1 or TRBD2 (5 bases each). The germline CDR1 and CDR2 sequences are ENHRY and SYGVKD. The V gene lost 4 bases and the J gene lost 3 bases, with 13 bases spanning the gap. The CDR3 contains 14 residues. The CDR3 loop is CAISGGTTGYEQYF. CDR3 DNA sequence: TGTGCCATCAGTGGGGGGACCACTGGCTACGAGCAGTACTTC.

V is TRBV30 and J is TRBJ1-6; a possible D gene is TRBD1 (6 bases). Germline lookup yields CDR1 GTSNPN and CDR2 SVGIG (reference sequence). V gave up 1 base and J gave up 9 bases, with 16 bases separating them. The CDR3 sequence is 15 residues long. The CDR3 bases are TGTGCCTGGAGTGCCGACGGGGGCTTCAGTTCACCCCTCCACTTT. This translates into CAWSADGGFSSPLHF. The full variable domain, completed using reference TRBV30 and TRBJ1-6, is SQTIHQWPATLVQPVGSPLSLECTVEGTSNPNLYWYRQAAGRGLQLLFYSVGIGQISSEVPQNLSASRPQDRQFILSSKKLLLSDSGFYLCAWSADGGFSSPLHFGNGTRLTVT.

This clonotype was seen only a few times. The chain couples TRBV12-3 or TRBV12-4 to TRBJ2-7; possible D gene TRBD1, 6 bases. The CDR3 length is 18 residues. Trimming left V 1 base short and J 4 bases short, with 23 bases between. Written as DNA, the CDR3 is TGTGCCAGCAGTTTAGTGACAGGCGGATCCCTAGCAAGGTACGAGCAGTACTTC. Translated, it gives CASSLVTGGSLARYEQYF.

This clonotype was picked up many times. The chain recombines TRBV29-1 with TRBJ2-1, with D tentatively TRBD2 (5 bases). Trimming took 4 bases from V and 4 from J, leaving 11 bases between them. CDR1 and CDR2 (germline): SQVTM, ANQGSEA. This CDR3 region has 13 residues. This chain's CDR3 is CSVGVSGYNEQFF. The CDR3 bases are TGCAGCGTTGGGGTTTCGGGATACAATGAGCAGTTCTTC.

This clonotype was observed a handful of times. The chain joins TRBV5-1 to TRBJ2-2; the D gene could be TRBD1 or TRBD2 (5 bases each). The CDR3 is made up of 16 amino acids. CDR1 SGHRS and CDR2 YFSETQ come from the germline V gene. V lost 1 base and J 8 bases, leaving 18 bases between the germline ends. The CDR3 sequence: CASSLRAGTQAGELFF. The CDR3 DNA follows: TGCGCCAGCAGCTTGAGAGCTGGGACCCAAGCAGGGGAGCTGTTTTTT.

This clonotype occurred many times. The rearrangement joins TRBV7-6 to TRBJ1-1, with D possibly matching TRBD1 (5 bases). The CDR3 is 14 residues long. Germline loops: CDR1 SGHVS, CDR2 FNYEAQ. V was cut by 5 bases and J by 1 base, with 11 bases left in between. This chain's CDR3 is CASSTPTGNTEAFF. The DNA of the CDR3 is TGTGCCAGCAGCACACCTACAGGGAACACTGAAGCTTTCTTT.

The V gene is TRBV20-1, the J gene TRBJ1-2, with TRBD1 matching over 10 bases. Germline loops: CDR1 DFQATT, CDR2 SNEGSKA (reference sequence). The CDR3 loop spans 16 amino acids. V lost 3 bases and J lost 7; bases outside the gene matches: 14. DNA for the CDR3: TGCAGTGCTAGTAGTGTTCGGGGACAGGGGAGTGGTGGCTACACCTTC. The encoded protein is CSASSVRGQGSGGYTF.

This clonotype has just a few counts. V gene TRBV12-3 or TRBV12-4 combines with J gene TRBJ2-1; 10 bases align to TRBD1. V shed 6 bases and J 7 bases; nucleotides not matched to a gene: 9. The CDR3 spans 15 residues. This CDR3 is CASRATGGSRNEQFF. For the CDR3, the DNA is TGTGCCAGCAGGGCGACAGGGGGCTCGAGGAATGAGCAGTTCTTC.

This sequence joins TRBV4-1 and TRBJ1-2; D ambiguous. Germline V CDR1 and CDR2: MGHRA, YSYEKL. There are 13 residues in the CDR3. Trimming removed 6 bases at V and 7 bases at J, with 15 bases between. The CDR3 nucleotides are TGCGCCAGCAGGAATCTCGGAAGGGCTGGCTACACCTTC. It translates to CASRNLGRAGYTF.

The genes are TRBV20-1 and TRBJ2-7; D perhaps matches TRBD2 (5 bases). The CDR3 covers 16 residues. V lost 2 bases to trimming and J lost 1 base, with 18 bases between them. CDR1 is DFQATT and CDR2 is SNEGSKA in the germline V gene (reference sequence). The CDR3 DNA reads as TGCAGTGCTAGAACCCGAGAGGACTTCTTATCCTACGAGCAGTACTTC. Amino acids: CSARTREDFLSYEQYF.

The sample holds a few counts of this clonotype. V and J are TRBV19 and TRBJ1-5, with no clear D. Germline-derived CDR1 and CDR2 are LNHDA and SQIVND (reference sequence). The CDR3 totals 15 residues. The V and J ends lost 1 base and 1 base respectively, with 8 bases between them. Here the CDR3 reads CASSIAGWSNQPQHF. In nucleotides, the CDR3 is TGTGCCAGTAGTATAGCGGGGTGGAGCAATCAGCCCCAGCATTTT. Full variable domain (rest looked up from reference TRBV19 and TRBJ1-5): DGGITQSPKYLFRKEGQNVTLSCEQNLNHDAMYWYRQDPGQGLRLIYYSQIVNDFQKGDIAEGYSVSREKKESFPLTVTSAQKNPTAFYLCASSIAGWSNQPQHFGDGTRLSIL.

The rearrangement links TRBV6-5 to TRBJ2-7; D not resolved. The CDR3 is 13 amino acids. Between the trimmed V and J ends, which lost 6 bases and 7 bases, there was a span of 16 bases. The germline V gene encodes CDR1 MNHEY and CDR2 SVGAGI. The CDR3 nucleotides are TGTGCCAGCAGCCACTCGGCAATTCGGGAGCAGTACTTC. Protein sequence: CASSHSAIREQYF.

V gene TRBV6-5 combines with J gene TRBJ2-6; D is ambiguous. Trimming removed 2 bases from V and 0 bases from J, with 8 bases in between. Looked up from germline, CDR1 is MNHEY and CDR2 is SVGAGI. The CDR3 length is 16 residues. CDR3: CASSYVGRSGANVLTF. The CDR3, as DNA: TGTGCCAGCAGTTACGTCGGGCGCTCTGGGGCCAACGTCCTGACTTTC.

The rearrangement links TRBV3-1 to TRBJ2-1; no reliable D call. Trimming removed 3 bases at V and 7 bases at J, with 13 bases between. Looked up from germline, CDR1 is LGHDT and CDR2 is YNNKEL (reference sequence). CDR3 length: 14 residues. This CDR3 is CASSHSRFLNEQFF. CDR3 bases: TGTGCCAGCAGCCATTCTCGGTTTCTTAATGAGCAGTTCTTC.

This clonotype was detected many times. This chain's CDR3 is CASSYTAGSYNEQFF. CDR3 coding DNA: TGTGCCAGCAGCTACACTGCGGGCTCCTACAATGAGCAGTTCTTC. The chain joins TRBV11-2 to TRBJ2-1, with D maybe TRBD2 (5 bases). The length of the CDR3 is 15 residues. V gave up 4 bases and J gave up 0 bases, with 10 bases separating them. Germline values: CDR1 SGHAT, CDR2 FQNNGV.

The chain recombines TRBV28 with TRBJ1-2, with TRBD1 as a possible D gene (6 bases). Germline values: CDR1 MDHEN, CDR2 SYDVKM. The CDR3 totals 15 residues. The germline V and J ends were trimmed by 5 bases and 4 bases, with 17 bases remaining between them. CDR3 region: CASSPRWGRLYGYTF. The CDR3 DNA is TGTGCCAGCAGTCCTAGGTGGGGGCGCCTCTATGGCTACACCTTC.

The chain links TRBV29-1 to TRBJ1-1; TRBD1 agrees at 9 bases. V gave up 6 bases and J gave up 6 bases; unmatched junction bases: 5. CDR3 length: 12 residues. Germline CDR1 SQVTM, CDR2 ANQGSEA. CDR3 nucleotide sequence: TGCAGCGTAGGACAGGGGAGGGCTGAAGCTTTCTTT. Translation: CSVGQGRAEAFF.